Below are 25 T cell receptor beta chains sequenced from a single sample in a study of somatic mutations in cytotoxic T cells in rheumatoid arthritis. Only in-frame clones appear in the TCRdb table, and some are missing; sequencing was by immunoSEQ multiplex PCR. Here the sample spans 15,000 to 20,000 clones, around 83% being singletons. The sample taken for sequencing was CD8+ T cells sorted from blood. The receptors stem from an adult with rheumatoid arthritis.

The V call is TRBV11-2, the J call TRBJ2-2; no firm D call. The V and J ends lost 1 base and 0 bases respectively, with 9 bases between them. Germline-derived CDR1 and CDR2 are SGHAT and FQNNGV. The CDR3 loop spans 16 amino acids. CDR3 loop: CASSLALGTNTGELFF. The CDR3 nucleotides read TGTGCCAGCAGCTTAGCCCTAGGGACGAACACCGGGGAGCTGTTTTTT.

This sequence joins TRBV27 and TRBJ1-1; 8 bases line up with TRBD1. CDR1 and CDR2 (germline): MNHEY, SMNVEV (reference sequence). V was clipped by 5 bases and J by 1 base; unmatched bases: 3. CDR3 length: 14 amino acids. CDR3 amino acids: CASSPGGSNTEAFF. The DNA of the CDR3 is TGTGCCAGCAGTCCAGGGGGCTCGAACACTGAAGCTTTCTTT.

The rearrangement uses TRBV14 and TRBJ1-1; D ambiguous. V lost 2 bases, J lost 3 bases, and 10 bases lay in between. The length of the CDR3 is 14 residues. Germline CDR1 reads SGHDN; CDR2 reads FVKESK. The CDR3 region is CASSQTGLYTEAFF. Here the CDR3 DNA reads TGTGCCAGCAGCCAAACGGGTCTATACACTGAAGCTTTCTTT.

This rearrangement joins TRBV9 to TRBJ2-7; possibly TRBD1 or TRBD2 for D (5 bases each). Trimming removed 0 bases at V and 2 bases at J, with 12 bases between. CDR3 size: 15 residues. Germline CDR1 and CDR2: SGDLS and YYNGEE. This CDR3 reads CASSVEAGTAYEQYF. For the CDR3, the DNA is TGTGCCAGCAGCGTAGAGGCAGGGACCGCCTACGAGCAGTACTTC.

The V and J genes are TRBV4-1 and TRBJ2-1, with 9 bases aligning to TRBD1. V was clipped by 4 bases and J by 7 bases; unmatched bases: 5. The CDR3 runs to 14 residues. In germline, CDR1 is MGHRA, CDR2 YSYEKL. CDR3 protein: CASSPGTGQNEQFF. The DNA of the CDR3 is TGCGCCAGCAGCCCCGGGACAGGGCAAAATGAGCAGTTCTTC.

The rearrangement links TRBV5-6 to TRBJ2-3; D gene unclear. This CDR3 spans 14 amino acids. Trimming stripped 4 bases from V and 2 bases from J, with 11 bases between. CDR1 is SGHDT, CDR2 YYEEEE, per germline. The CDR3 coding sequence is TGTGCCAGCAGCATAGGGTCCGACACAGATACGCAGTATTTT. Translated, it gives CASSIGSDTDTQYF.

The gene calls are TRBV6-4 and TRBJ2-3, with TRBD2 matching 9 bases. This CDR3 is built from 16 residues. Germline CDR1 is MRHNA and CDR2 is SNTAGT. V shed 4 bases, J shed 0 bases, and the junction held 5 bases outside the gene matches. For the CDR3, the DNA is TGTGCCAGCAGTGGCTTAGCGGGGGCAAGCACAGATACGCAGTATTTT. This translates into CASSGLAGASTDTQYF.

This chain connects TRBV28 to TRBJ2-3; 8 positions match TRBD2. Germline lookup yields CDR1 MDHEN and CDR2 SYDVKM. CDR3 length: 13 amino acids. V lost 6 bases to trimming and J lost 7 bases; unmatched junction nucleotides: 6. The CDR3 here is CASSPGGGHTQYF. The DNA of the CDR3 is TGTGCCAGCAGCCCGGGGGGGGGCCATACGCAGTATTTT.

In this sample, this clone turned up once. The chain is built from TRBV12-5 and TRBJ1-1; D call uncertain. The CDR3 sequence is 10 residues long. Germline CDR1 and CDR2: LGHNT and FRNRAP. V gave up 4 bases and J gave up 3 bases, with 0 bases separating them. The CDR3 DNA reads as TGTGCTAGTGGTTACACTGAAGCTTTCTTT. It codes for CASGYTEAFF.

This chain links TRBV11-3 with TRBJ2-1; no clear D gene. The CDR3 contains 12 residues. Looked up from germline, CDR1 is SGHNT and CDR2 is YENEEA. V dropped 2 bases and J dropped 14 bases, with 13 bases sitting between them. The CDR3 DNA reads TGTGCCAGCAGCTTAACGCAGGTGGTCGAGTTCTTC. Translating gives CASSLTQVVEFF.

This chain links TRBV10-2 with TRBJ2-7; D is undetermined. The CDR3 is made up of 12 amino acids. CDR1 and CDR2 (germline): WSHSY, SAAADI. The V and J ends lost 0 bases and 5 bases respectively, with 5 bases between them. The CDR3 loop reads CASSESTNEQYF. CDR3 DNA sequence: TGCGCCAGCAGTGAGTCGACAAACGAGCAGTACTTC.

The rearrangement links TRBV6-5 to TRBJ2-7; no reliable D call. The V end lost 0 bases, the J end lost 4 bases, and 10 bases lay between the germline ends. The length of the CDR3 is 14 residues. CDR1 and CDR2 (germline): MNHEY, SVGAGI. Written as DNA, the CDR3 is TGTGCCAGCAGTTACTCCCCATACTTGTACGAGCAGTACTTC. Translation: CASSYSPYLYEQYF.

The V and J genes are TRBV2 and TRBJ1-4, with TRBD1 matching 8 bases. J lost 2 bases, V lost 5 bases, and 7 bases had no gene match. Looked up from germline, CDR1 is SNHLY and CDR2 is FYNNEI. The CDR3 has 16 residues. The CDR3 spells CASSPMTGETNEKLFF. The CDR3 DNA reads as TGTGCCAGCAGTCCCATGACAGGGGAGACTAATGAAAAACTGTTTTTT.

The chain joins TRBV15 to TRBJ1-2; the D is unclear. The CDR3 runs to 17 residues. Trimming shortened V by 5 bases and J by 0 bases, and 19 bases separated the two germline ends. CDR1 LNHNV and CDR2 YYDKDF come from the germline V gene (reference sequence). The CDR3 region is CATSGGQVPPANYGYTF. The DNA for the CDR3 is TGTGCCACCAGCGGTGGGCAGGTCCCGCCGGCTAACTATGGCTACACCTTC.

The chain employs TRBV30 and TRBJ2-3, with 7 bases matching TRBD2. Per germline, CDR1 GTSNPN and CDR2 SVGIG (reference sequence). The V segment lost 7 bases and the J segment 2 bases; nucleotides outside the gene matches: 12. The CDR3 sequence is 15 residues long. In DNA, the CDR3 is TGTGCCTTAAGGTTCGGACTAGGCCCCACAGATACGCAGTATTTT. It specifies CALRFGLGPTDTQYF. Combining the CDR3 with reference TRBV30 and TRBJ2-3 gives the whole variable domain SQTIHQWPATLVQPVGSPLSLECTVEGTSNPNLYWYRQAAGRGLQLLFYSVGIGQISSEVPQNLSASRPQDRQFILSSKKLLLSDSGFYLCALRFGLGPTDTQYFGPGTRLTVL.

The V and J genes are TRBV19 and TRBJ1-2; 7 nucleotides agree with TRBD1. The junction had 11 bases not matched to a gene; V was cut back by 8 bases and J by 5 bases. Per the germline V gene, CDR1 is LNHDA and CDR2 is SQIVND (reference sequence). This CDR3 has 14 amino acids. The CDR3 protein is CASVATDRLYGYTF. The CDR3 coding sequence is TGTGCCAGTGTAGCCACGGACAGGCTATATGGCTACACCTTC.

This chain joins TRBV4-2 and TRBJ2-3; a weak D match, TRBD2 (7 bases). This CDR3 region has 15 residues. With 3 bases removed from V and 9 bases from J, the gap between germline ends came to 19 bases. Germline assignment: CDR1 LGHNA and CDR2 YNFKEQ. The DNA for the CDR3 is TGTGCCAGCAGCCACCCCGGTGAGGGGGGAGGGACGCAGTATTTT. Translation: CASSHPGEGGGTQYF.

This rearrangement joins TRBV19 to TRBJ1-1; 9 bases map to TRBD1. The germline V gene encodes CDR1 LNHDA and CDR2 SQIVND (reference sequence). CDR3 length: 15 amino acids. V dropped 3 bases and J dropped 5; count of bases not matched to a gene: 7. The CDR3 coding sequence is TGTGCCAGTAGTATCTGGGACAGGGAAATAACTGAAGCTTTCTTT. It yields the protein CASSIWDREITEAFF.

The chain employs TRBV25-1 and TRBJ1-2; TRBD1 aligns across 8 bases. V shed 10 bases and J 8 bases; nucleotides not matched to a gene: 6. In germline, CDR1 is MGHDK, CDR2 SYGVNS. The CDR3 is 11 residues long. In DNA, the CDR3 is TGTGCCACCGGACAGGGAGGCGGCTACACCTTC. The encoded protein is CATGQGGGYTF.

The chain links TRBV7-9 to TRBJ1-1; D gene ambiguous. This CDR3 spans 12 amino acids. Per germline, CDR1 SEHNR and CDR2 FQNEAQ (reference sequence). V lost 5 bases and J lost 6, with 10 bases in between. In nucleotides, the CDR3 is TGTGCCAGCAGCGGTCGGGAGGCTGAAGCTTTCTTT. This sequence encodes CASSGREAEAFF.

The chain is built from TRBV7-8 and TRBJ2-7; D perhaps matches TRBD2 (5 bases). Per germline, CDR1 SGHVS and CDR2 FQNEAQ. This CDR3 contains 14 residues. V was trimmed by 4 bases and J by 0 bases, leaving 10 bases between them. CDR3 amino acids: CASSSPRDSYEQYF. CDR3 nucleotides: TGTGCCAGCAGCTCCCCCCGGGACTCCTACGAGCAGTACTTC.

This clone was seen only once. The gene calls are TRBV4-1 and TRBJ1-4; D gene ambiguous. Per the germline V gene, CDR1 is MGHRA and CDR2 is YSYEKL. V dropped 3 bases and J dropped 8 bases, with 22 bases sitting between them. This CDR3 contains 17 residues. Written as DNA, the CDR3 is TGCGCCAGCAGCCAGCTCCCCCTACAGATTCCGGACGAAAAACTGTTTTTT. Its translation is CASSQLPLQIPDEKLFF.

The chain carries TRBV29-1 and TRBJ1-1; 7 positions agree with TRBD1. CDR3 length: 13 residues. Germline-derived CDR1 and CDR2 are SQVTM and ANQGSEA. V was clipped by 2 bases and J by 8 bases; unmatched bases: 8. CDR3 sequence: CSVETGVVPEAFF. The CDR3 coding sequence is TGCAGCGTTGAAACAGGGGTGGTCCCAGAAGCTTTCTTT.

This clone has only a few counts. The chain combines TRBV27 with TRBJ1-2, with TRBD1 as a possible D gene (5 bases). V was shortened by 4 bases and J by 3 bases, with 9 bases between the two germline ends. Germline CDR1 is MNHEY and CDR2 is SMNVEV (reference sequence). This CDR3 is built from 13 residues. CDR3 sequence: CASSSGSYYGYTF. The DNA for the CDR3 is TGTGCCAGCAGTTCAGGGTCGTACTATGGCTACACCTTC.

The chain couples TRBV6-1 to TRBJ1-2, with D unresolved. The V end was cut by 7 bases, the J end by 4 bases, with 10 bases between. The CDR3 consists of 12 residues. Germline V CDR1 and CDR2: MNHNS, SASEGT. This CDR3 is CASTPDGYGYTF. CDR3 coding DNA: TGTGCCAGCACCCCGGACGGCTATGGCTACACCTTC.